Presented here are 25 T cell receptor beta chains from one specimen sequenced in a study of blood T cell repertoires in COVID-19. TCRdb's copy holds only in-frame clones and misses some; the assay was immunoSEQ multiplex PCR. The table shows roughly 280,000 clones, with 80% to 90% occurring only once. The sample was peripheral blood. These receptors were taken from a woman in her seventies with acute or convalescent COVID-19.

This clone was counted a few times. The rearrangement uses TRBV5-1 and TRBJ2-5, with D unresolved. The V gene's germline CDR1 is SGHRS and CDR2 YFSETQ. The length of the CDR3 is 14 residues. V lost 6 bases and J lost 5, with 17 bases in between. CDR3 coding DNA: TGCGCCAGCACCCTTTCTAGTTCGAGCGAGACCCAGTACTTC. It encodes CASTLSSSSETQYF.

The chain carries TRBV6-2 or TRBV6-3 and TRBJ2-3; D possibly corresponds to TRBD2 (6 bases). Trimming removed 0 bases from V and 6 bases from J, with 7 bases in between. In germline, CDR1 is MNHEY, CDR2 SVGEGT. This CDR3 region has 13 residues. CDR3 residues: CASSYSRGDTQYF. As DNA, the CDR3 is TGTGCCAGCAGTTACTCCCGGGGGGATACGCAGTATTTT.

This chain joins TRBV19 and TRBJ1-1; D remains unclear. Germline CDR1 reads LNHDA; CDR2 reads SQIVND (reference sequence). This CDR3 spans 11 amino acids. V was shortened by 4 bases and J by 4 bases, with 4 bases between the two germline ends. CDR3 in DNA: TGTGCCAGTAGTAGACTCACTGAAGCTTTCTTT. Translated, it gives CASSRLTEAFF.

Points on this clone: Within the sample, other DNA sequences also encode this same CDR3. This sequence joins TRBV27 and TRBJ1-1; maybe TRBD1 (5 bases). V lost 6 bases and J 1 base, leaving 9 bases between the germline ends. The CDR3 runs 13 residues. In germline, CDR1 is MNHEY, CDR2 SMNVEV (reference sequence). CDR3 bases: TGTGCCAGCAGGCGTACAGGGAACACTGAAGCTTTCTTT. This codes for CASRRTGNTEAFF.

This rearrangement joins TRBV15 to TRBJ1-5, with D tentatively TRBD1 (5 bases). V gave up 6 bases and J gave up 3 bases, with 9 bases separating them. The germline gives CDR1 LNHNV, CDR2 YYDKDF (reference sequence). The CDR3 totals 13 residues. CDR3 amino acids: CATRRQYNQPQHF. CDR3 coding DNA: TGTGCCACCAGAAGACAGTACAATCAGCCCCAGCATTTT.

The chain links TRBV12-3 or TRBV12-4 to TRBJ2-7; perhaps TRBD1 as D (6 bases). The CDR3 runs to 12 residues. Trimming took off 7 bases at V and 5 bases at J, with 12 bases between the two ends. The CDR3 loop reads CASTLDRHEQYF. The CDR3 DNA reads TGTGCCAGCACCCTCGACAGGCACGAGCAGTACTTC.

The CDR3 sequence is CASYRTGGTGELFF. CDR3 coding DNA: TGTGCCAGCTATAGGACAGGCGGAACCGGGGAGCTGTTTTTT. V gene TRBV6-5 combines with J gene TRBJ2-2; TRBD1 matches 7 bases. Trimming took 8 bases from V and 5 from J; bases not matched to a gene: 8. The CDR3 extends over 14 amino acids. Germline V gene lookup returns CDR1 MNHEY and CDR2 SVGAGI.

The chain recombines TRBV5-1 with TRBJ1-2, with TRBD1 identical over 7 bases. The CDR3 runs to 13 residues. The J segment lost 8 bases and the V segment lost 5 bases, leaving 9 bases of the junction unmatched. Germline V gives CDR1 SGHRS, CDR2 YFSETQ. The CDR3, as DNA: TGCGCCAGCAGGGAGACAGGGTCCTTCGGCTACACCTTC. Encoded protein: CASRETGSFGYTF.

V gene TRBV7-9 combines with J gene TRBJ1-2; possible D gene TRBD1, 6 bases. V lost 3 bases, J lost 4 bases, and 18 bases lay in between. The CDR3 is 16 amino acids. Germline V CDR1 and CDR2: SEHNR, FQNEAQ (reference sequence). In DNA, the CDR3 is TGTGCCAGCAGCTTTCAGGGTCCACAGGGTGCCTATGGCTACACCTTC. It specifies CASSFQGPQGAYGYTF.

The CDR3 sequence is CASSLAGRSGYTF. CDR3 sequence (DNA): TGCGCCAGCAGCTTGGCGGGGAGGAGCGGCTACACCTTC. The V and J genes are TRBV5-1 and TRBJ1-2, with D unclear. The CDR3 extends over 13 amino acids. Looked up from germline, CDR1 is SGHRS and CDR2 is YFSETQ. The V gene lost 0 bases and the J gene lost 8 bases, with 11 bases spanning the gap.

The rearrangement links TRBV9 to TRBJ1-6; D call uncertain. Germline V gene sequence: CDR1 SGDLS, CDR2 YYNGEE. The V end lost 2 bases, the J end lost 5 bases, and 8 bases lay between the germline ends. The CDR3 covers 14 residues. The CDR3 bases are TGTGCCAGCAGCGTGGCCAACCATAATTCACCCCTCCACTTT. Its translation is CASSVANHNSPLHF.

This clone was recorded once. The chain carries TRBV3-1 (or the pseudogene TRBV3-2) and TRBJ1-1; the D gene is possibly TRBD1 (5 bases). Trimming removed 1 base from V and 6 bases from J, with 9 bases in between. Germline-derived CDR1 and CDR2 are LGHDT and YNNKEL (reference sequence). The CDR3 extends over 13 amino acids. The CDR3 DNA follows: TGTGCCAGCAGCCAAGGCGTAGGGGCTGAAGCTTTCTTT. Its protein is CASSQGVGAEAFF.

J is TRBJ1-1 and V is TRBV5-4, with D perhaps TRBD1 (5 bases). The CDR3 is 15 residues long. From germline, CDR1 is SGHNT and CDR2 YYREEE (reference sequence). The V gene lost 4 bases and the J gene lost 0 bases, with 13 bases spanning the gap. The CDR3, as DNA: TGTGCCAGCAGCACGGGGAGGGGATTGAACACTGAAGCTTTCTTT. Translation gives CASSTGRGLNTEAFF.

The chain uses TRBV4-2 and TRBJ1-6, with D unclear. CDR1 is LGHNA, CDR2 YNFKEQ, per germline. This CDR3 region has 14 residues. V was clipped by 4 bases and J by 7 bases, with 11 bases between them. CDR3 in amino acids: CASSPRVRNSPLHF. The DNA of the CDR3 is TGTGCCAGCAGCCCGAGGGTGAGGAATTCACCCCTCCACTTT.

The chain joins TRBV2 to TRBJ2-5; 12 bases match TRBD2. Germline V gene sequence: CDR1 SNHLY, CDR2 FYNNEI. Trimming cost V 7 bases and J 4 bases; bases outside gene matches: 13. The CDR3 extends over 17 amino acids. CDR3 in DNA: TGTGCCAGCAAACGGACTAGCGGGGTTACGACGGCAGAGACCCAGTACTTC. Protein: CASKRTSGVTTAETQYF.

The sample holds a few counts of this clone. This chain connects TRBV6-5 to TRBJ1-3; D remains ambiguous. V was pared by 8 bases and J by 1 base, with 15 bases between. Germline V CDR1 and CDR2: MNHEY, SVGAGI. This CDR3 is 15 amino acids long. CDR3: CASSAVGESGNTIYF. Here the CDR3 DNA reads TGTGCCAGCTCGGCGGTTGGAGAGTCTGGAAACACCATATATTTT.

The chain is built from TRBV7-3 and TRBJ2-7; D is perhaps TRBD1 (5 bases). The CDR3 is 13 residues long. The germline CDR1 and CDR2 sequences are SGHTA and FQGTGA. V lost 5 bases and J 4 bases, leaving 12 bases between the germline ends. The DNA for the CDR3 is TGTGCCAGCAGCCGATCTAGGGGTTACGAGCAGTACTTC. This sequence encodes CASSRSRGYEQYF.

The V and J genes are TRBV19 and TRBJ1-3; 9 nucleotides agree with TRBD1. This CDR3 contains 16 residues. V lost 2 bases, J lost 5 bases, and 7 bases stayed unmatched. Per the germline V gene, CDR1 is LNHDA and CDR2 is SQIVND (reference sequence). The CDR3 protein is CASSILTGGRRNTIYF. The CDR3, as DNA: TGTGCCAGTAGTATACTAACAGGGGGCCGAAGAAACACCATATATTTT.

About this clone: This CDR3 is also generated by other DNA sequences in the sample. The chain is built from TRBV5-1 and TRBJ1-1; D unresolved. In germline, CDR1 is SGHRS, CDR2 YFSETQ. V lost 4 bases, J lost 0 bases, and 7 bases lay in between. The CDR3 is 13 amino acids. This chain's CDR3 is CASSEVMNTEAFF. CDR3 DNA sequence: TGCGCCAGCAGCGAGGTAATGAACACTGAAGCTTTCTTT.

This clone has ten or more counts. The rearrangement uses TRBV5-6 and TRBJ2-3; D perhaps matches TRBD1 (6 bases). The CDR3 length is 13 residues. With 3 bases removed from V and 1 base from J, the gap between germline ends came to 6 bases. Germline V gene data show CDR1 as SGHDT and CDR2 as YYEEEE. The CDR3 nucleotides read TGTGCCAGCAGCTGGACAGGCACAGATACGCAGTATTTT. Translation: CASSWTGTDTQYF.

This clone was counted between two and nine times. The chain is built from TRBV3-1 (or the pseudogene TRBV3-2) and TRBJ1-1; possibly TRBD1 for D (6 bases). Trimming shortened V by 4 bases and J by 5 bases, and 11 bases separated the two germline ends. Germline-derived CDR1 and CDR2 are LGHDT and YNNKEL (reference sequence). The CDR3 has 13 residues. CDR3 in amino acids: CASSLTRGTEAFF. For the CDR3, the DNA is TGTGCCAGCAGCCTCACGAGGGGGACTGAAGCTTTCTTT.

V is TRBV6-1 and J is TRBJ1-2, with D possibly being TRBD1 (6 bases). Trimming pared 2 bases from V and 8 bases from J, leaving 12 bases between. Germline loops: CDR1 MNHNS, CDR2 SASEGT. The CDR3 is 13 residues long. CDR3 in DNA: TGTGCCAGCAGTGAACCATACAGGGACGGCTACACCTTC. Amino acids: CASSEPYRDGYTF.

The genes are TRBV5-4 and TRBJ2-7; no definite D call. From germline, CDR1 is SGHNT and CDR2 YYREEE (reference sequence). The CDR3 has 16 amino acids. The germline V and J ends were trimmed by 4 bases and 1 base, with 18 bases remaining between them. The CDR3 loop is CASSPPGSGRSYEQYF. The CDR3 nucleotides are TGTGCCAGCAGCCCCCCTGGGTCCGGCAGGTCCTACGAGCAGTACTTC.

The genes are TRBV10-3 and TRBJ1-2; 9 bases map to TRBD1. Germline V gives CDR1 ENHRY, CDR2 SYGVKD. Trimming at V came to 7 bases and at J to 7 bases, leaving 13 bases not matched to a gene. The CDR3 covers 15 residues. Here the CDR3 reads CAITVQTGTGTGYTF. The CDR3 DNA reads TGTGCCATCACTGTGCAGACCGGGACAGGGACTGGCTACACCTTC.

This rearrangement joins TRBV25-1 to TRBJ1-1; 10 positions agree with TRBD1. V lost 7 bases to trimming and J lost 10 bases; unmatched junction nucleotides: 15. From germline, CDR1 is MGHDK and CDR2 SYGVNS. The CDR3 runs to 15 residues. CDR3 sequence reads: CASTTGQGRVGVAFF. The CDR3 bases are TGTGCCAGCACAACGGGACAGGGGAGAGTTGGCGTAGCTTTCTTT.